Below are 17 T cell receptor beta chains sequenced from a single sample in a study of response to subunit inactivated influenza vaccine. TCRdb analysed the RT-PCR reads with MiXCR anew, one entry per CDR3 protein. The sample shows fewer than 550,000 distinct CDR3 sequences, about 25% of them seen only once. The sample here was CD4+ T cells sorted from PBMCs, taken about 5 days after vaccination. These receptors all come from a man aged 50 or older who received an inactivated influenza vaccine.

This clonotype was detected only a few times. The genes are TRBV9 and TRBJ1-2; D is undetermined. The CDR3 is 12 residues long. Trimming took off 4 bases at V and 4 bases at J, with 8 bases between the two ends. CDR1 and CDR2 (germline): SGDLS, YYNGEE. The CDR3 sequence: CASSPAPYGYTF. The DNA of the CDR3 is TGTGCCAGCAGCCCCGCCCCCTATGGCTACACCTTC.

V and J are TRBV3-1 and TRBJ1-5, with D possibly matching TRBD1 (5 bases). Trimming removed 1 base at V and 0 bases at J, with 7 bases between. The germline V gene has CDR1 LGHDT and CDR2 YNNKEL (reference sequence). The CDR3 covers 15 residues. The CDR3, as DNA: TGTGCCAGCAGCCAAGCAGGGTATAGCAATCAGCCCCAGCATTTT. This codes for CASSQAGYSNQPQHF.

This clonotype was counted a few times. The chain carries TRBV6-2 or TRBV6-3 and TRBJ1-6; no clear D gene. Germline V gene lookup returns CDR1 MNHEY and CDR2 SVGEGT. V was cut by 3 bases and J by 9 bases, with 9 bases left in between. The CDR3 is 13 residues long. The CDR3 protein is CASSYGRSSPLHF. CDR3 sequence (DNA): TGTGCCAGCAGTTATGGGAGGAGTTCACCCCTCCACTTT.

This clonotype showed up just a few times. CDR3 DNA: TGTGCCATCAGTGAGTCACGGCCTCCCGCTAACTATGGCTACACCTTC. Protein: CAISESRPPANYGYTF. The V and J genes are TRBV10-3 and TRBJ1-2; D unresolved. This CDR3 contains 16 residues. Germline V CDR1 and CDR2: ENHRY, SYGVKD. Trimming shortened V by 0 bases and J by 0 bases, and 11 bases separated the two germline ends.

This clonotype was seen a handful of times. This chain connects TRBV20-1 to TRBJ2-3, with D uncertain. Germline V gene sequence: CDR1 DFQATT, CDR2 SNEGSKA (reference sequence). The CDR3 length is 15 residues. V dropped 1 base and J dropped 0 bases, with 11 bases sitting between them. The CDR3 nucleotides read TGCAGTGCTAGAGTGGGCGCATCGAGCACAGATACGCAGTATTTT. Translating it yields CSARVGASSTDTQYF.

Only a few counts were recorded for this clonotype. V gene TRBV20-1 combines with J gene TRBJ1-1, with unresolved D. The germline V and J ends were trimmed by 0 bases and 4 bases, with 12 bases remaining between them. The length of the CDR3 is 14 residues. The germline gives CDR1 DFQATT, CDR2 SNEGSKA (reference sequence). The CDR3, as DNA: TGCAGTGCTAGAGATAGCAGCTCGGGCACTGAAGCTTTCTTT. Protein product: CSARDSSSGTEAFF.

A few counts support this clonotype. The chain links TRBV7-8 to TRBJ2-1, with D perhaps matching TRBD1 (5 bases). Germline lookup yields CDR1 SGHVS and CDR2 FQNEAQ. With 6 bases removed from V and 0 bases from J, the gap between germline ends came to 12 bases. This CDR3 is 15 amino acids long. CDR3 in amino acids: CASRLRQNSYNEQFF. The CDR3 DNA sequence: TGTGCCAGCAGACTTCGACAGAACTCCTACAATGAGCAGTTCTTC.

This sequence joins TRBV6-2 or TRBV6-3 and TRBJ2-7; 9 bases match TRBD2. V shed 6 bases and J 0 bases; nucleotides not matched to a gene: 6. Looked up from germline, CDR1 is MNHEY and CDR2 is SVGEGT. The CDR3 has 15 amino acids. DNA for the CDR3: TGTGCCAGCAGGACGGCGGGGGGGAGCTCCTACGAGCAGTACTTC. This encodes CASRTAGGSSYEQYF.

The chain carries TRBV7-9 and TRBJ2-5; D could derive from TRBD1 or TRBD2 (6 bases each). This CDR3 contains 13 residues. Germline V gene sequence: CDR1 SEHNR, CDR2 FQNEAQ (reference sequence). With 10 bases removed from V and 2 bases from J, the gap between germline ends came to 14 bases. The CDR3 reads CATSWRGQETQYF. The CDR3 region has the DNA TGTGCCACATCCTGGAGGGGGCAAGAGACCCAGTACTTC.

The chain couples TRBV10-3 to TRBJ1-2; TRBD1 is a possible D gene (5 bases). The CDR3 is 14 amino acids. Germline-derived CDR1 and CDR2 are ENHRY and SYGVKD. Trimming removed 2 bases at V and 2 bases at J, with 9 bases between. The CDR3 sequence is CAISEGRANYGYTF. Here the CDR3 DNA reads TGTGCCATCAGTGAGGGCAGGGCGAACTATGGCTACACCTTC.

CDR3 residues: CASSLVGGSGETQYF. For the CDR3, the DNA is TGTGCCAGCAGCTTAGTCGGCGGGAGTGGGGAGACCCAGTACTTC. This rearrangement joins TRBV11-2 to TRBJ2-5; 7 bases fit TRBD2. CDR3 length: 15 amino acids. The germline V gene encodes CDR1 SGHAT and CDR2 FQNNGV. V lost 1 base, J lost 5 bases, and 7 bases stayed unmatched. The variable domain in full, completed from reference TRBV11-2 and TRBJ2-5, reads EAGVAQSPRYKIIEKRQSVAFWCNPISGHATLYWYQQILGQGPKLLIQFQNNGVVDDSQLPKDRFSAERLKGVDSTLKIQPAKLEDSAVYLCASSLVGGSGETQYFGPGTRLLVL.

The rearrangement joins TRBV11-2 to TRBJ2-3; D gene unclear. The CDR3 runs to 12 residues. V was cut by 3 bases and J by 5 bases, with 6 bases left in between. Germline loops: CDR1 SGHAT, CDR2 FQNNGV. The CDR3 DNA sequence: TGTGCCAGCAGCTTCTCCCGAGATACGCAGTATTTT. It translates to CASSFSRDTQYF.

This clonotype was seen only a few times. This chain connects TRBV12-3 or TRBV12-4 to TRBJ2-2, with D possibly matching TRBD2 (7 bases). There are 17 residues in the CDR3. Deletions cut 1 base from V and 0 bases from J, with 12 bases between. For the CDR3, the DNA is TGTGCCAGCAGTTTAGAGGGGGGGGCTGCGAACACCGGGGAGCTGTTTTTT. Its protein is CASSLEGGAANTGELFF.

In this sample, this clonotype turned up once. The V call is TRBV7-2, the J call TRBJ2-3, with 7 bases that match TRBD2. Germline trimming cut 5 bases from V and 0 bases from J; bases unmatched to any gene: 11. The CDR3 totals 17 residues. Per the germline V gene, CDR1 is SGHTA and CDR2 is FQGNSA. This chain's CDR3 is CASSLFRLAVSTDTQYF. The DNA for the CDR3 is TGTGCCAGCAGCCTCTTTAGACTAGCCGTTAGCACAGATACGCAGTATTTT.

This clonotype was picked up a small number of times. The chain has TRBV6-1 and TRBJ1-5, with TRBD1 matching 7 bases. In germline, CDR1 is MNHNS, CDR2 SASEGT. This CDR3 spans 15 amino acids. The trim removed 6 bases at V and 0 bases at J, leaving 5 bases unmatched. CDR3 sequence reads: CASRPGQNSNQPQHF. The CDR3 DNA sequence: TGTGCCAGCAGACCGGGACAGAATAGCAATCAGCCCCAGCATTTT.

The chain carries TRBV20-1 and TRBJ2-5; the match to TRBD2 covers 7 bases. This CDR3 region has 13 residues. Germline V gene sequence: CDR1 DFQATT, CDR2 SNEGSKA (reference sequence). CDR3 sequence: CSHLGTNQETQYF. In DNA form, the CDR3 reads TGCAGCCACCTTGGGACTAACCAAGAGACCCAGTACTTC.

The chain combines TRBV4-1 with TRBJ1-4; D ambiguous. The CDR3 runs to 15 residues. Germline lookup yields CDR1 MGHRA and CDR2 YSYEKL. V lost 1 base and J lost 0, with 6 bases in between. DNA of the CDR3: TGCGCCAGCAGCCAAGTGGAAACAACTAATGAAAAACTGTTTTTT. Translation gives CASSQVETTNEKLFF.